These 27 T cell receptor beta chains came from one sample sequenced in a study of blood T cell repertoires in COVID-19. Data came from immunoSEQ multiplex PCR; TCRdb stores just in-frame clones and leaves some out. The data hold approximately 130,000 clones, with approximately 84% observed a single time. The specimen sequenced was peripheral blood. These receptors originate from a woman aged 50 to 60 who had recovered from COVID-19.

The rearrangement uses TRBV18 and TRBJ2-2, with 11 bases matching TRBD1. V shed 1 base, J shed 6 bases, and the junction held 7 bases outside the gene matches. Per germline, CDR1 KGHSH and CDR2 LQKENI. The CDR3 is 17 amino acids. The chain's CDR3 is CASSPQRTGGAPGELFF. The CDR3 DNA reads as TGTGCCAGCTCACCACAACGGACAGGGGGCGCCCCCGGGGAGCTGTTTTTT.

The V gene is TRBV5-1, the J gene TRBJ2-5; 7 bases agree with TRBD1. The germline V gene has CDR1 SGHRS and CDR2 YFSETQ. The CDR3 spans 13 residues. V was clipped by 3 bases and J by 5 bases; unmatched bases: 4. In nucleotides, the CDR3 is TGCGCCAGCAGCTCACAGGGGAAGGAGACCCAGTACTTC. This encodes CASSSQGKETQYF.

This clone was seen once. CDR3 protein: CASSRQLGYEQYF. The CDR3 DNA sequence: TGTGCCAGCAGCCGACAGCTAGGCTACGAGCAGTACTTC. This chain connects TRBV14 to TRBJ2-7; D is perhaps TRBD1 (5 bases). This CDR3 has 13 amino acids. V was trimmed by 4 bases and J by 3 bases, leaving 10 bases between them. The germline gives CDR1 SGHDN, CDR2 FVKESK. Together with reference TRBV14 and TRBJ2-7, the CDR3 gives the full variable domain: EAGVTQFPSHSVIEKGQTVTLRCDPISGHDNLYWYRRVMGKEIKFLLHFVKESKQDESGMPNNRFLAERTGGTYSTLKVQPAELEDSGVYFCASSRQLGYEQYFGPGTRLTVT.

Remarks on this clone: A read error may produce the germline difference seen at one junction end. CDR3 region: CSVFWVNSGELFF. The CDR3 bases are TGCAGCGTTTTCTGGGTAAACAGCGGGGAGCTGTTTTTT. V is TRBV29-1 and J is TRBJ2-2; D is uncertain. The CDR3 consists of 13 residues. The germline CDR1 and CDR2 sequences are SQVTM and ANQGSEA.

This clone has at least ten counts. The chain uses TRBV19 and TRBJ1-2, with a possible D match to TRBD1 (5 bases). V was shortened by 5 bases and J by 5 bases, with 18 bases between the two germline ends. Germline assignment: CDR1 LNHDA and CDR2 SQIVND (reference sequence). This CDR3 has 15 amino acids. The CDR3 spells CASSFTPQGGYGYTF. The CDR3 coding sequence is TGTGCCAGTAGTTTCACCCCCCAGGGAGGTTATGGCTACACCTTC.

This chain links TRBV19 with TRBJ1-1; D might be TRBD1 (6 bases). V lost 5 bases and J 1 base, leaving 11 bases between the germline ends. In germline, CDR1 is LNHDA, CDR2 SQIVND (reference sequence). This CDR3 is 14 amino acids long. The DNA of the CDR3 is TGTGCCAGTAGTGCCGGGACAAAGAACACTGAAGCTTTCTTT. This sequence encodes CASSAGTKNTEAFF.

This chain connects TRBV11-3 to TRBJ2-5; D gene uncertain. V was cut by 5 bases and J by 2 bases, with 3 bases left in between. Looked up from germline, CDR1 is SGHNT and CDR2 is YENEEA. The CDR3 covers 11 residues. CDR3 DNA sequence: TGTGCCAGCAGCCTTCAAGAGACCCAGTACTTC. It encodes CASSLQETQYF. Full variable domain (rest looked up from reference TRBV11-3 and TRBJ2-5): EAGVVQSPRYKIIEKKQPVAFWCNPISGHNTLYWYLQNLGQGPELLIRYENEEAVDDSQLPKDRFSAERLKGVDSTLKIQPAELGDSAVYLCASSLQETQYFGPGTRLLVL.

V usage is TRBV3-1 (or the pseudogene TRBV3-2) and J usage is TRBJ2-5; TRBD2 matches at 7 bases. With 1 base clipped from V and 5 bases from J, the junction kept 16 bases outside the gene matches. From germline, CDR1 is LGHDT and CDR2 YNNKEL (reference sequence). The CDR3 covers 18 residues. CDR3 protein: CASSQVLSGGGPRETQYF. CDR3 nucleotide sequence: TGTGCCAGCAGCCAAGTCCTTTCCGGGGGAGGGCCTCGGGAGACCCAGTACTTC.

For the CDR3, the DNA is TGTGCCACCAATGACAGGGGCACTGAAGCTTTCTTT. The encoded protein is CATNDRGTEAFF. The chain is built from TRBV28 and TRBJ1-1, with 8 bases aligning to TRBD1. Trimming at V came to 10 bases and at J to 4 bases, leaving 5 bases not matched to a gene. The CDR3 has 12 amino acids. From germline, CDR1 is MDHEN and CDR2 SYDVKM.

CDR3 DNA: TGTGCCAGCTCACCAAGGACAGACGAAGCTTTCTTT. As protein: CASSPRTDEAFF. The chain joins TRBV18 to TRBJ1-1, with D possibly matching TRBD1 (6 bases). Trimming removed 2 bases from V and 8 bases from J, with 9 bases in between. The CDR3 covers 12 residues. Germline V gene data show CDR1 as KGHSH and CDR2 as LQKENI.

The chain has TRBV9 and TRBJ1-1; possible D gene TRBD1, 5 bases. This CDR3 has 15 residues. Germline V gene lookup returns CDR1 SGDLS and CDR2 YYNGEE. Trimming took off 4 bases at V and 0 bases at J, with 13 bases between the two ends. The DNA of the CDR3 is TGTGCCAGCAGCCCGCCGAGGACACTGAACACTGAAGCTTTCTTT. This sequence encodes CASSPPRTLNTEAFF. The full variable domain, completed using reference TRBV9 and TRBJ1-1, is DSGVTQTPKHLITATGQRVTLRCSPRSGDLSVYWYQQSLDQGLQFLIQYYNGEERAKGNILERFSAQQFPDLHSELNLSSLELGDSALYFCASSPPRTLNTEAFFGQGTRLTVV.

The chain's CDR3 is CASSLQGVRGYTF. The CDR3 DNA reads TGTGCCAGCAGCTTACAGGGGGTACGTGGCTACACCTTC. The genes are TRBV7-9 and TRBJ1-2; TRBD1 aligns across 7 bases. The CDR3 consists of 13 residues. Per germline, CDR1 SEHNR and CDR2 FQNEAQ (reference sequence). Trimming removed 2 bases from V and 7 bases from J; junction bases left unmatched: 4. Combining the CDR3 with reference TRBV7-9 and TRBJ1-2 gives the whole variable domain DTGVSQNPRHKITKRGQNVTFRCDPISEHNRLYWYRQTLGQGPEFLTYFQNEAQLEKSRLLSDRFSAERPKGSFSTLEIQRTEQGDSAMYLCASSLQGVRGYTFGSGTRLTVV.

The rearrangement joins TRBV5-1 to TRBJ2-5; the match to TRBD2 covers 8 bases. CDR3 length equals 16 residues. Germline V gene data show CDR1 as SGHRS and CDR2 as YFSETQ. V was pared by 4 bases and J by 2 bases, with 10 bases of the junction left unmatched. CDR3 nucleotide sequence: TGCGCCAGCAGCCCAGCTGGAGCGGGAGCACAAGAGACCCAGTACTTC. Protein: CASSPAGAGAQETQYF. Full variable domain (rest looked up from reference TRBV5-1 and TRBJ2-5): KAGVTQTPRYLIKTRGQQVTLSCSPISGHRSVSWYQQTPGQGLQFLFEYFSETQRNKGNFPGRFSGRQFSNSRSEMNVSTLELGDSALYLCASSPAGAGAQETQYFGPGTRLLVL.

The V call is TRBV7-8, the J call TRBJ2-7; 9 nucleotides match TRBD1. This CDR3 has 14 residues. Germline assignment: CDR1 SGHVS and CDR2 FQNEAQ. The trim removed 5 bases at V and 3 bases at J, leaving 5 bases unmatched. The CDR3 is CASSPDRGNYEQYF. The CDR3 region has the DNA TGTGCCAGCAGCCCGGACAGGGGAAACTACGAGCAGTACTTC.

The V gene is TRBV29-1, the J gene TRBJ1-1; a weak D match, TRBD1 (5 bases). Germline CDR1 SQVTM, CDR2 ANQGSEA. V was pared by 6 bases and J by 4 bases, with 15 bases between. The CDR3 sequence is 13 residues long. CDR3 nucleotides: TGCAGCGTCGGTCAGGGCCTGGGCACTGAAGCTTTCTTT. It codes for CSVGQGLGTEAFF.

The rearrangement joins TRBV28 to TRBJ2-7; D not certain. Trimming cost V 5 bases and J 0 bases, with 5 bases left between them. Germline CDR1 reads MDHEN; CDR2 reads SYDVKM. CDR3 length: 12 residues. For the CDR3, the DNA is TGTGCCAGCAGTCTACTCTCCTACGAGCAGTACTTC. Residues: CASSLLSYEQYF.

This rearrangement joins TRBV3-1 (or the pseudogene TRBV3-2) to TRBJ2-1; 7 bases match TRBD1. Germline CDR1 LGHDT, CDR2 YNNKEL (reference sequence). The trim removed 4 bases at V and 9 bases at J, leaving 12 bases unmatched. This CDR3 is 15 amino acids long. CDR3 amino acids: CASSLGGQVVGEQFF. CDR3 nucleotides: TGTGCCAGCAGCCTGGGCGGACAGGTAGTCGGTGAGCAGTTCTTC.

The CDR3 DNA reads TGTGCCAGCAGCTTGGGGGAGGGGAAGTTCTTC. Translated, it gives CASSLGEGKFF. This rearrangement joins TRBV5-6 to TRBJ2-1; 7 bases are a match to TRBD2. CDR1 SGHDT and CDR2 YYEEEE come from the germline V gene. The V segment lost 0 bases and the J segment 14 bases; nucleotides outside the gene matches: 2. The CDR3 totals 11 residues.

The chain links TRBV5-6 to TRBJ2-1; perhaps TRBD2 as D (6 bases). Trimming left V 6 bases short and J 4 bases short, with 17 bases between. Germline CDR1 and CDR2: SGHDT and YYEEEE. The CDR3 covers 15 residues. The CDR3 nucleotides are TGTGCCAGCACCCCGCGGGGACGAGGGTACAATGAGCAGTTCTTC. Amino acids: CASTPRGRGYNEQFF.

Points on this clone: Within the sample, other DNA sequences also encode this same CDR3. The chain combines TRBV24-1 with TRBJ2-1; 9 bases map to TRBD1. The V gene's germline CDR1 is KGHDR and CDR2 SFDVKD. Unmatched junction bases numbered 5, after V lost 4 bases and J lost 5 bases. This CDR3 has 15 amino acids. The CDR3 loop is CATSDPGTGNNEQFF. The CDR3, as DNA: TGTGCCACCAGTGACCCCGGGACAGGGAACAATGAGCAGTTCTTC.

This clone rates as medium-sized. V usage is TRBV5-6 and J usage is TRBJ1-2, with no clear D. Looked up from germline, CDR1 is SGHDT and CDR2 is YYEEEE. CDR3 length: 13 residues. The V end lost 3 bases, the J end lost 4 bases, and 10 bases lay between the germline ends. This chain's CDR3 is CASSSQATYGYTF. CDR3 bases: TGTGCCAGCAGCTCCCAGGCTACCTATGGCTACACCTTC.

V is TRBV6-2 or TRBV6-3 and J is TRBJ2-1, with D possibly matching TRBD1 (6 bases). The CDR3 is 12 amino acids. Germline-derived CDR1 and CDR2 are MNHEY and SVGEGT. The V end was cut by 6 bases, the J end by 12 bases, with 15 bases between. The CDR3 sequence: CASSQQGWGQFF. CDR3 bases: TGTGCCAGCAGCCAACAGGGATGGGGGCAGTTCTTC.

CDR3 bases: TGCGCCAGCCCCCGGGGGGCCGACCACCACTTCTCGAACACTGAAGCTTTCTTT. It is translated as CASPRGADHHFSNTEAFF. The chain links TRBV23-1 to TRBJ1-1, with D perhaps TRBD1 (6 bases). TRBV23-1 counts as an open reading frame of uncertain function. Trimming cost V 8 bases and J 1 base, with 26 bases left between them. The CDR3 contains 18 residues.

The gene calls are TRBV19 and TRBJ1-5; D unresolved. Germline lookup yields CDR1 LNHDA and CDR2 SQIVND (reference sequence). There are 15 residues in the CDR3. The V end was cut by 7 bases, the J end by 4 bases, with 17 bases between. The CDR3 loop reads CASTYAPRANQPQHF. The CDR3 region has the DNA TGTGCCAGTACCTACGCTCCGAGGGCAAATCAGCCCCAGCATTTT.

The rearrangement links TRBV30 to TRBJ2-5; TRBD2 aligns across 7 bases. The CDR3 length is 12 residues. V lost 2 bases and J lost 5; bases outside the gene matches: 2. Germline V gives CDR1 GTSNPN, CDR2 SVGIG (reference sequence). The CDR3 is CAWSSGVETQYF. The CDR3 DNA reads TGTGCCTGGAGTAGCGGGGTTGAGACCCAGTACTTC.

The chain recombines TRBV4-1 with TRBJ2-5; 9 nucleotides align to TRBD1. CDR3 length: 17 residues. From germline, CDR1 is MGHRA and CDR2 YSYEKL. V lost 6 bases to trimming and J lost 4 bases; unmatched junction nucleotides: 15. The CDR3 region has the DNA TGCGCCAGCAGGAAGAACCCCGGGACAGGGCATCGAGAGACCCAGTACTTC. Protein product: CASRKNPGTGHRETQYF.

The chain carries TRBV18 and TRBJ2-7; 8 bases are shared with TRBD1. The CDR3 totals 17 residues. The germline V gene encodes CDR1 KGHSH and CDR2 LQKENI. The J segment lost 3 bases and the V segment lost 3 bases, leaving 13 bases of the junction unmatched. CDR3 coding DNA: TGTGCCAGCTCACCCCTGCCTATGACAGGGGCGAGCTACGAGCAGTACTTC. This translates into CASSPLPMTGASYEQYF.